This T cell receptor (beta chain) originates from a study of blood T cells in healthy people across ages. Study conclusions and caveats: A conclusive naive versus antigen-experienced comparison was prevented by the unsorted PBMCs. Naive CD4+ cell counts and diversity both ran higher in long-lived than in aged donors.

Germline values: CDR1 KGHSH, CDR2 LQKENI. This CDR3 is built from 15 residues. Trimming at V came to 4 bases and at J to 9 bases, leaving 11 bases not matched to a gene. PCR was performed a second time for about 6 to 11 cycles using a sample-barcoded 5' primer and a J-beta primer mix. Each cDNA was tagged by a template-switch adaptor containing 12 random nucleotides. TCRdb reprocessed the 5' RACE reads with MiXCR, giving one entry per CDR3 protein. The sample carries around 780,000 distinct CDR3 sequences, 45% to 70% recorded once. Healthy Caucasian individuals from Russia aged roughly 6 to 95 served as donors. Turning to this clonotype: Its antigen is still unknown.

V is TRBV18 and J is TRBJ2-5; 10 nucleotides line up with TRBD1. Sequencing was carried out using blood. The clonotype comes from a man aged 35 to 55 in good health. The CDR3 region has the DNA TGTGCCAGCTCACGCGGGGACAGGGGCACGGTGTCCCAGTACTTC. Translated: CASSRGDRGTVSQYF.